The sequence of this T cell receptor (beta chain) was determined in a study of beta chain features in type 1 diabetes (dated by TCRdb to 2017 to 2018). Context from the whole study: No differences in mean age, gender distribution, total cell number or subset yield were found between patients and healthy donors. A total of 85 million to 110 million sorted cells were examined across all samples, and RNA yield correlated strongly with the number of cells per subset. Regulatory and stem cell-like memory subsets were isolated from only 8 patients and 8 healthy donors, whereas naive and central memory subsets came from all 30 or so donors. The study compared TCRB repertoires of sorted circulating CD4+ T cell subsets between recently diagnosed type 1 diabetes patients and matched healthy donors. Broader findings and caveats from the paper: Shorter templates might be favored by PCR, yet because patient and control samples were amplified and corrected together, any such skew would affect both groups equally. Because cDNA was sequenced instead of genomic DNA, highly expressing activated cells could be over-represented, though the groups showed no difference in activation or CD3 levels. Fewer insertions and more nucleotide deletions at VDJ recombination sites were observed in patients with type 1 diabetes, implying thymic rearrangement abnormalities. Only small numbers of individuals were included in the HLA sub-analyses, which left unresolved whether HLA type had any influence on TCRB rearrangement. Naive, central memory and regulatory TCRB repertoires appeared more similar among patients than among healthy donors. A moderate but significant shortening of TCRB CDR3 length was observed in type 1 diabetes patients in all four CD4+ subsets.

The entire amount of isolated RNA was reverse transcribed using the High Capacity cDNA Reverse Transcription Kit, so the sequenced TCRB transcripts were expressed ones. Naive, central memory and regulatory T cell samples underwent deep immunoSEQ sequencing, averaging about 3.57 million total reads per sample. After sorted cells were lysed in RLT buffer, RNA was extracted with DNase-treated RNeasy Micro or Mini kits, with the choice depending on cell number. To prevent cross-contamination, each cell subset was processed individually, whereas patient and healthy donor samples were processed jointly. The immunoSEQ multiplex PCR was used to amplify TCRB sequences from cDNA, generating 87-bp fragments that spanned the CDR3 region. The amplicons were sequenced using the Illumina HiSeq platform. As for the authors' bioinformatics: PCR bias was corrected computationally using synthetic template baselines, and reads within Hamming distance 2 were collapsed, with unmergeable singletons discarded. Reads were aligned against IMGT so that V, D and J genes, CDR3 length and insertions or deletions at six rearrangement sites could be assigned. Clonotype counts were normalized to sorted cell number within each subset before computing true diversity and Gini coefficients with the tcR R package. Repertoire sharing was quantified using the overlap coefficient calculated on TCRB nucleotide sequences. As a proxy for the pre-selection repertoire, out-of-frame TCRB sequences from naive cells were analyzed. This immuneACCESS table, as held by TCRdb, lists in-frame sequences with V and J called but not all clones. Of the missing ones, under half trace to an unresolved V gene in checked studies; the others have no known cause. The DNA gave D and trimming, while V, J and clone size come from that table. The sample records around 360,000 clones, roughly 13% of which are singletons. The ten top clones hold 0.0085% to 0.012% of the sample.

Compared with germline, V lacks 4 bases and J lacks 4 bases; bases without a gene match: 5. The CDR3 numbers 15 residues from cysteine through phenylalanine. Only the CDR3 portion is preserved as DNA: 45 bases, with reading frame beginning at the first base. The CDR1 and CDR2 encoded by the germline V gene are SGHRS and YFSETQ. Each donor gave one peripheral blood draw, averaging approximately 0.12 L, which was collected into heparinised tubes. Using a panel that included CD45RO, CCR7, CD25, CD127, CD95 and CD27, naive, central memory, regulatory and stem cell-like memory CD4+ T cells were sorted on a BD FACSAria II. All sorted populations exceeded 95% purity. PBMCs were isolated right away by Lymphoprep density gradient centrifugation and were stained directly, without culture. So that batch effects would be minimized, each experiment stained and sorted samples in pairs, pairing one healthy donor with one patient.

Note on this clone: Its antigen is still unknown. One base away there is no much larger clone; base qualities are not given.

The chain was built from TRBV5-1 and TRBJ2-1, with 10 bases matching TRBD2. This sequence originates from a woman aged 18-35 years with type 1 diabetes. Sequencing was done on a sample of naive CD4+ T cells from blood. This sample's cell subset or site label indicates: true naive CD4+ T cells. The CDR3 protein: CASSLSSGSYNEQFF. The DNA sequence is as follows: TGCGCCAGCAGCCTGTCTAGCGGGAGTTACAATGAGCAGTTCTTC.